This T cell receptor beta chain was documented in a study of T cells in Graves' hyperthyroidism and ophthalmopathy. Study findings and constraints: In the analysis, a 13 V-J model separated ophthalmopathy from stable hyperthyroidism.

CDR1 is MNHNS and CDR2 is SASEGT in the germline V gene. The V end was cut by 4 bases, the J end by 4 bases, with 14 bases between. The CDR3 has 14 residues. As concerns this clonotype: Antigen: not known.

Template material for amplifying TCR beta CDR3 regions consisted of RNA transcripts. HTBI primers were the set used in a first-round RT-PCR of the TCR CDR3. From the multiplex PCR reads, TCRdb called clonotypes with MiXCR, one entry per CDR3 protein. The sample gives under 500,000 distinct CDR3 sequences, roughly an eighth of which show up once; 28% is in the top ten. Individuals with ophthalmopathy presented a Clinical Activity Score of at least 3, a NOSPECS grade of at least 4 and a duration under 3 months. The TCR originated in a man aged 50 or older with Graves' ophthalmopathy. The sequenced material came from blood. The chain joins TRBV6-1 to TRBJ2-7; D perhaps matches TRBD1 (6 bases). The CDR3: CASSAFGTSYEQYF. The CDR3 nucleotides read TGTGCCAGCAGTGCGTTTGGGACATCTTACGAGCAGTACTTC.